The entry below describes one TCR beta chain. Its antigen is unknown. The germline gene is not matched at one end of the junction; a read error may be the cause. Germline V gene sequence: CDR1 MNHNY, CDR2 SVGAGI (reference sequence). The CDR3 is 15 amino acids. PCR involved 60 Vbeta and 13 Jbeta primers. The data were produced by immunoSEQ multiplex PCR, yet TCRdb's version contains in-frame clones alone and is incomplete. The sample has 200,000 or so clones, 82% seen once. The sample originates from a study of cytomegalovirus exposure and HLA in healthy donors. Study background: Approximately 80 million unique TCRs, all from HLA-typed donors, were included in an early release of the data.

Whole-study findings and limits: Most CMV-associated TCR beta chains were later found to appear HLA-restricted. A list of approximately 160 TCR beta chains associated with cytomegalovirus was given.

The rearrangement joins TRBV6-6 to TRBJ2-7, with 7 bases lining up with TRBD2. The source is a boy aged 2-15 years in good health and CMV-seronegative. The sample consisted of PBMCs. CDR3 region: CASSDSGTGGYEQYF. CDR3 nucleotides: TGTGCCAGCAGTGACTCCGGGACGGGGGGCTACGAGCAGTACTTC.